The rows below give T cell receptor beta chains drawn from one sample of a study of blood T cell repertoires in COVID-19. Only in-frame clones appear in the TCRdb table, and some are missing; sequencing was by immunoSEQ multiplex PCR. The sample comprises roughly 250,000 clones, nearly 90% of which are singletons, and 2.1% rests with the top ten. Sequencing input: peripheral blood. The receptors shown here come from a woman aged 40-49 years who had recovered from COVID-19. Each CDR3 is given with its conserved first and last residue. D genes are given only for firm matches. A row's size may be missing; if present it is once, few, many or a size class.

d_call	clone_size	v_call	j_call	cdr3_aa	cdr3_nt
.	.	TRBV6-6	TRBJ2-7	CASRPGNSYEQYF	TGTGCCAGCAGACCCGGGAACTCCTACGAGCAGTACTTC
.	.	TRBV11-3	TRBJ1-3	CASSSDTIGNTIYF	TGTGCCAGCAGCTCCGATACAATTGGAAACACCATATATTTT
.	.	TRBV7-4	TRBJ1-3	CASSQGPTSGNTIYF	TGTGCCAGCAGCCAGGGGCCGACCTCTGGAAACACCATATATTTT
TRBD1	.	TRBV27	TRBJ2-7	CASSLYRGSTYEQYF	TGTGCCAGCAGTTTATACAGGGGGAGCACCTACGAGCAGTACTTC
TRBD1	.	TRBV28	TRBJ1-6	CASSSRGHSPLHF	TGTGCCAGCAGTTCCAGGGGGCATTCACCCCTCCACTTT
.	.	TRBV4-3	TRBJ1-1	CASSQDPQGRVREAFF	TGCGCCAGCAGCCAAGATCCGCAGGGCAGGGTGAGGGAAGCTTTCTTT
.	.	TRBV27	TRBJ2-7	CASSTRGSLAYEQYF	TGTGCCAGCAGTACCCGGGGAAGCCTGGCCTACGAGCAGTACTTC
TRBD1	.	TRBV3-1/TRBV3-2	TRBJ2-3	CASSPPRTGIDTQYF	TGTGCCAGCAGCCCTCCGAGGACAGGGATAGATACGCAGTATTTT
.	.	TRBV5-4	TRBJ2-7	CASSPDNYEQYF	TGTGCCAGCAGCCCGGACAACTACGAGCAGTACTTC
TRBD1	.	TRBV19	TRBJ1-5	CASRPRDRDNQPQHF	TGTGCCAGTAGACCCCGGGACAGAGATAATCAGCCCCAGCATTTT
.	few	TRBV6-5	TRBJ1-5	CASSPFGNQPQHF	TGTGCCAGCAGCCCCTTTGGCAATCAGCCCCAGCATTTT
.	.	TRBV6-2/TRBV6-3	TRBJ2-2	CASSYTLTDRLAGELFF	TGTGCCAGCAGTTACACCCTTACCGACAGGTTGGCCGGGGAGCTGTTTTTT
.	.	TRBV1	TRBJ2-5	CTSNWVASKTQYF	TGCACCAGCAATTGGGTAGCCTCGAAGACCCAGTACTTC
.	few	TRBV6-4	TRBJ1-5	CASSDSAGFNQPQHF	TGTGCCAGCAGTGACTCGGCGGGATTCAATCAGCCCCAGCATTTT
TRBD1	.	TRBV7-2	TRBJ1-6	CASSPTGGYNSPLHF	TGTGCCAGCAGCCCAACAGGGGGCTATAATTCACCCCTCCACTTT
TRBD2	.	TRBV7-8	TRBJ2-1	CASSLERRSGRATGEQFF	TGTGCCAGCAGCTTAGAGCGCAGGAGCGGGAGGGCGACGGGTGAGCAGTTCTTC
.	few	TRBV19	TRBJ1-2	CASSIGHRLFF	TGTGCCAGTAGTATAGGCCACAGACTATTCTTC
.	.	TRBV9	TRBJ2-1	CASSVGGGIPTYNEQFF	TGTGCCAGCAGCGTAGGCGGTGGCATACCCACCTACAATGAGCAGTTCTTC
TRBD1	.	TRBV6-5	TRBJ2-4	CASSRDRVKNIQYF	TGTGCCAGCAGTAGGGACAGGGTCAAAAACATTCAGTACTTC
.	.	TRBV2	TRBJ1-3	CASSLEGLPGNTIYF	TGTGCCAGCAGTCTAGAGGGACTTCCCGGAAACACCATATATTTT
.	.	TRBV5-8	TRBJ1-2	CASSLAGGGPYGYTF	TGTGCCAGCAGCTTGGCCGGCGGGGGGCCCTATGGCTACACCTTC
.	.	TRBV4-1	TRBJ1-1	CASSQDIQVNTEAFF	TGCGCCAGCAGCCAAGATATTCAGGTGAACACTGAAGCTTTCTTT
TRBD1	.	TRBV30	TRBJ1-2	CAWSVLAGGERGLGGYTF	TGTGCCTGGAGTGTACTTGCAGGGGGCGAGCGGGGATTAGGGGGCTACACCTTC
TRBD2	.	TRBV11-2	TRBJ2-5	CASSGGAGGIIGETQYF	TGTGCCAGCAGCGGGGGAGCGGGGGGGATAATCGGAGAGACCCAGTACTTC
.	.	TRBV28	TRBJ1-2	CASRIKGPGTSPLYGYTF	TGTGCCAGCAGGATAAAGGGTCCCGGGACTTCTCCCCTCTATGGCTACACCTTC
TRBD2	.	TRBV4-1	TRBJ2-7	CASSQEAGVNSYEQYF	TGCGCCAGCAGCCAAGAGGCGGGGGTAAACTCCTACGAGCAGTACTTC
.	.	TRBV4-1	TRBJ2-3	CASSGKSADTQYF	TGCGCCAGCAGCGGTAAGAGCGCAGATACGCAGTATTTT
.	.	TRBV4-1	TRBJ2-5	CASSQDLELRRETQYF	TGCGCCAGCAGCCAAGATTTGGAGTTACGCAGAGAGACCCAGTACTTC
.	.	TRBV15	TRBJ1-2	CATSRDLGGRGARGNYGYTF	TGTGCCACCAGCAGAGATCTTGGGGGACGGGGGGCAAGAGGGAACTATGGCTACACCTTC
TRBD1	.	TRBV7-2	TRBJ1-2	CASSLAGQGFYGYTF	TGTGCCAGCAGCTTAGCGGGACAGGGGTTCTATGGCTACACCTTC
TRBD1	once	TRBV11-3	TRBJ2-7	CASSRWGTGASVTYEQYF	TGTGCCAGCAGCCGTTGGGGGACAGGAGCTTCTGTAACCTACGAGCAGTACTTC
.	.	TRBV13	TRBJ1-3	CASSLGRGNTIYF	TGTGCCAGCAGCTTAGGCAGGGGAAACACCATATATTTT
.	.	TRBV27	TRBJ1-5	CASSSQRGLSQPQHF	TGTGCCAGCAGTTCCCAGAGAGGGTTGAGTCAGCCCCAGCATTTT
TRBD2	.	TRBV30	TRBJ2-5	CASRGLAQQETQYF	TGTGCCTCTCGAGGACTAGCGCAACAAGAGACCCAGTACTTC
.	few	TRBV7-2	TRBJ2-7	CASSHGSTSSEQYF	TGTGCCAGCAGCCATGGGAGCACCTCGAGCGAGCAGTACTTC
.	.	TRBV6-5	TRBJ1-3	CASSWEKGRRGNTIYF	TGTGCCAGCAGTTGGGAAAAGGGGAGGAGGGGAAACACCATATATTTT
TRBD1	.	TRBV19	TRBJ2-3	CASSEGQGITDTQYF	TGTGCCAGTAGTGAAGGACAGGGGATCACAGATACGCAGTATTTT
.	.	TRBV7-2	TRBJ2-3	CASTIPGLHADTQYF	TGTGCCAGCACAATCCCGGGACTGCACGCAGATACGCAGTATTTT
.	.	TRBV24-1	TRBJ1-5	CATSVGMSNQPQHF	TGTGCCACCAGTGTCGGGATGAGCAATCAGCCCCAGCATTTT
TRBD1	.	TRBV2	TRBJ2-7	CASSVWGSPTGDEQYF	TGTGCCAGCAGCGTATGGGGCTCACCGACAGGGGACGAGCAGTACTTC
TRBD1	.	TRBV27	TRBJ1-5	CASSSAGGTGEGPQHF	TGTGCCAGCAGTTCCGCAGGGGGCACAGGTGAGGGGCCCCAGCATTTT
TRBD1	once	TRBV18	TRBJ2-3	CASSPLKMGQGVGTDTQYF	TGTGCCAGCTCACCCCTCAAAATGGGGCAGGGGGTTGGCACAGATACGCAGTATTTT
TRBD2	.	TRBV7-3	TRBJ2-1	CASSISGRVGEQFF	TGTGCCAGCAGCATTAGCGGGAGAGTCGGTGAGCAGTTCTTC
.	.	TRBV5-6	TRBJ2-2	CASSWMLLGPNTGELFF	TGTGCCAGCAGCTGGATGCTACTAGGCCCGAACACCGGGGAGCTGTTTTTT
TRBD1	.	TRBV19	TRBJ1-1	CASSTTGAGEAFF	TGTGCCAGTAGTACAACAGGGGCCGGTGAAGCTTTCTTT
TRBD2	.	TRBV7-3	TRBJ2-5	CASSSGLDQETQYF	TGTGCCAGCAGCTCTGGACTAGATCAAGAGACCCAGTACTTC
.	.	TRBV21-1	TRBJ1-2	CASSKESGPGNYGYTF	TGTGCCAGCAGCAAAGAATCAGGGCCGGGTAACTATGGCTACACCTTC
.	.	TRBV14	TRBJ2-1	CASSQVGRVTTHEQFF	TGTGCCAGCAGCCAAGTCGGGCGCGTGACTACACATGAGCAGTTCTTC
.	.	TRBV28	TRBJ2-2	CASSFLQGNTGELFF	TGTGCCAGCAGTTTTCTACAGGGCAACACCGGGGAGCTGTTTTTT
.	.	TRBV27	TRBJ2-2	CASRSTRRGTGELFF	TGTGCCAGCAGGTCCACAAGGCGGGGAACCGGGGAGCTGTTTTTT
TRBD1	.	TRBV19	TRBJ1-4	CASSTPGQEAYEKLFF	TGTGCCAGTAGTACCCCGGGACAGGAAGCTTATGAAAAACTGTTTTTT
.	.	TRBV28	TRBJ2-5	CASSLPGQETQYF	TGTGCCAGCAGTTTACCAGGCCAAGAGACCCAGTACTTC
.	.	TRBV28	TRBJ1-6	CASSLWELSENSPLHF	TGTGCCAGCAGTTTATGGGAACTATCAGAAAATTCACCCCTCCACTTT
.	.	TRBV3-1/TRBV3-2	TRBJ2-1	CASSQASQLSYNEQFF	TGTGCCAGCAGCCAAGCTTCACAGCTCTCCTACAATGAGCAGTTCTTC
TRBD2	.	TRBV7-2	TRBJ2-2	CASSLQTSVRTGELFF	TGTGCCAGCAGCTTACAGACTAGCGTTAGGACCGGGGAGCTGTTTTTT
.	few	TRBV7-2	TRBJ1-2	CASSLAARLYGYTF	TGTGCCAGCAGCTTAGCTGCGCGACTATATGGCTACACCTTC
TRBD1	.	TRBV28	TRBJ1-2	CASKPPRDRGGYGYTF	TGTGCCAGCAAGCCCCCCCGGGACAGGGGCGGGTATGGCTACACCTTC
.	.	TRBV7-2	TRBJ2-7	CASSLSGEYEQYF	TGTGCCAGCAGCTTATCAGGGGAATACGAGCAGTACTTC
TRBD1	.	TRBV4-3	TRBJ2-6	CASSQDRSLRGLSGANVLTF	TGCGCCAGCAGCCAAGACCGTTCCCTTAGGGGGCTTAGTGGGGCCAACGTCCTGACTTTC